A selection of T cell receptor beta chains follows, all from one sample in a study of control samples from healthy donors and cancer patients. This table comes from immunoSEQ multiplex PCR, and its TCRdb copy is limited to in-frame clones, with some not included. This table has roughly 130,000 clones, 88% appearing once. Sequences were obtained from blood. The receptors come from a woman in her twenties or thirties in good health. CDR3s leave out the opening cysteine and the closing phenylalanine or tryptophan.

V,J,CDR3
TRBV4-1,TRBJ2-5,ASSQGVAGALETQY
TRBV7-3,TRBJ1-4,ASSSGRNEKLF
TRBV18,TRBJ1-1,ASSQLQNTEVF
TRBV7-2,TRBJ1-6,ASSLATVPGSPYNSPLH
TRBV29-1,TRBJ1-2,SASHLRGYT
TRBV4-2,TRBJ2-2,ASSRGLAGALNTGELF
TRBV10-1,TRBJ1-2,ASPKERSRSGFSYT
TRBV18,TRBJ1-4,ASSPQGTTNEKLF
TRBV4-1,TRBJ1-4,ASSQGSAGKLF
TRBV28,TRBJ2-7,ASSLSGQGSLGEQY
TRBV21-1,TRBJ1-5,ASSKGVDRGGFQPQH
TRBV2,TRBJ1-5,ASDGGIGQPQH
TRBV7-5,TRBJ2-6,ARSLGHLSGANVLT
TRBV9,TRBJ2-7,ASSGQGNPYEQY
TRBV6-5,TRBJ2-3,ASSGREADTQY
TRBV5-1,TRBJ2-3,ASRAGRLAGGKDTQY
TRBV25-1,TRBJ2-2,ASRPTGTGGTGELF
TRBV3-1/TRBV3-2,TRBJ1-3,ASSQDWVSSGNTIY
TRBV11-1,TRBJ2-5,ASSPGRQETQY
TRBV7-8,TRBJ1-1,ASRTYRADTEAF
TRBV6-1,TRBJ1-1,ASILLNTEAF
TRBV5-1,TRBJ2-5,ASSLEQETQY
TRBV6-2/TRBV6-3,TRBJ2-7,ASSYSLAGAYEQY